This passage covers 32 T cell receptor beta chains from one sample sequenced in a study of PD-1 blockade in classical Hodgkin lymphoma. Time point specified: cycle 4 day 1 (C4D1), after six to seven weeks of nivolumab. Each and every patient relapsed after autologous stem cell transplantation, and patients got differing brentuximab vedotin exposure. The protocol was immunoSEQ multiplex PCR, while the TCRdb copy is restricted to in-frame clones and leaves out a portion. This table holds roughly 86,000 clones, 83% found once. The sequencing here drew on peripheral blood mononuclear cells (PBMCs), taken before the fourth cycle of nivolumab. All receptors derive from a human donor with classical Hodgkin lymphoma.

This CDR3 reads CAISEWGVAFNQPQHF. The CDR3 DNA reads as TGTGCCATCAGTGAGTGGGGGGTTGCGTTCAATCAGCCCCAGCATTTT. The chain joins TRBV10-3 to TRBJ1-5; possibly TRBD1 for D (5 bases). The CDR3 totals 16 residues. CDR1 ENHRY and CDR2 SYGVKD come from the germline V gene. The ends were cut back, 1 base at V and 3 bases at J, with 13 bases in the middle.

The rearrangement joins TRBV5-1 to TRBJ1-1, with 7 bases matching TRBD1. This CDR3 region has 14 residues. V trimming: 4 bases; J trimming: 0 bases; junction bases outside the gene matches: 3. Germline-derived CDR1 and CDR2 are SGHRS and YFSETQ. The CDR3, as DNA: TGCGCCAGCAGCATGGACAGGTTGAACACTGAAGCTTTCTTT. This codes for CASSMDRLNTEAFF. The whole variable domain, remainder taken from reference TRBV5-1 and TRBJ1-1, is KAGVTQTPRYLIKTRGQQVTLSCSPISGHRSVSWYQQTPGQGLQFLFEYFSETQRNKGNFPGRFSGRQFSNSRSEMNVSTLELGDSALYLCASSMDRLNTEAFFGQGTRLTVV.

The chain recombines TRBV5-5 with TRBJ1-3, with D possibly matching TRBD1 (6 bases). Germline assignment: CDR1 SGHKS and CDR2 YYEKEE (reference sequence). The CDR3 totals 16 residues. V was cut by 2 bases and J by 0 bases, with 12 bases left in between. The CDR3 region is CASSFNRAYSGNTIYF. The CDR3 coding sequence is TGTGCCAGCAGCTTCAACAGGGCCTACTCTGGAAACACCATATATTTT. The full variable domain, in which reference TRBV5-5 and TRBJ1-3 provide the parts outside the CDR3, is DAGVTQSPTHLIKTRGQQVTLRCSPISGHKSVSWYQQVLGQGPQFIFQYYEKEERGRGNFPDRFSARQFPNYSSELNVNALLLGDSALYLCASSFNRAYSGNTIYFGEGSWLTVV.

This chain links TRBV2 with TRBJ2-1; possible D gene TRBD2, 5 bases. The germline V gene has CDR1 SNHLY and CDR2 FYNNEI. The ends were cut back, 6 bases at V and 7 bases at J, with 10 bases in the middle. This CDR3 comprises 12 residues. The CDR3 loop reads CASRLESNEQFF. In nucleotides, the CDR3 is TGTGCCAGCAGACTAGAGTCGAATGAGCAGTTCTTC.

This clone was seen a handful of times. This chain links TRBV5-1 with TRBJ2-5; TRBD2 matches at 9 bases. Germline trimming cut 1 base from V and 5 bases from J; bases unmatched to any gene: 12. The CDR3 contains 17 residues. Germline V CDR1 and CDR2: SGHRS, YFSETQ. The CDR3 DNA sequence: TGCGCCAGCAGCTTGTGGGGGCCCCAGCGGGAGGCGGAGACCCAGTACTTC. It yields the protein CASSLWGPQREAETQYF. The full variable domain, its missing parts supplied by reference TRBV5-1 and TRBJ2-5, is KAGVTQTPRYLIKTRGQQVTLSCSPISGHRSVSWYQQTPGQGLQFLFEYFSETQRNKGNFPGRFSGRQFSNSRSEMNVSTLELGDSALYLCASSLWGPQREAETQYFGPGTRLLVL.

V is TRBV6-6 and J is TRBJ2-7; 7 positions match TRBD2. CDR1 is MNHNY, CDR2 SVGAGI, per germline (reference sequence). Trimming removed 6 bases from V and 3 bases from J; junction bases left unmatched: 8. The CDR3 spans 14 residues. The CDR3 sequence is CASRPSGEYYEQYF. In DNA form, the CDR3 reads TGTGCCAGCAGGCCTAGCGGAGAGTACTACGAGCAGTACTTC.

This rearrangement joins TRBV5-1 to TRBJ1-1; tentatively, D is TRBD1 (6 bases). Germline-derived CDR1 and CDR2 are SGHRS and YFSETQ. The V end was cut by 5 bases, the J end by 2 bases, with 16 bases between. The CDR3 runs 15 residues. The CDR3 protein is CASRTGGQSNTEAFF. The CDR3 bases are TGCGCCAGCAGAACGGGGGGCCAGTCAAACACTGAAGCTTTCTTT.

The chain recombines TRBV19 with TRBJ2-1; D may be TRBD2 (6 bases). Per the germline V gene, CDR1 is LNHDA and CDR2 is SQIVND (reference sequence). Trimming stripped 1 base from V and 8 bases from J, with 12 bases between. This CDR3 is 14 amino acids long. CDR3 protein: CASSIGPSVDEQFF. In DNA form, the CDR3 reads TGTGCCAGTAGTATAGGTCCTAGCGTGGATGAGCAGTTCTTC.

The chain is built from TRBV28 and TRBJ1-2; 9 nucleotides match TRBD1. Trimming cost V 3 bases and J 12 bases; bases outside gene matches: 14. The CDR3 has 15 amino acids. Germline loops: CDR1 MDHEN, CDR2 SYDVKM. The CDR3 spells CASSFMTGGPSGDTF. CDR3 nucleotide sequence: TGTGCCAGCAGTTTTATGACAGGGGGACCCTCTGGGGACACCTTC.

This clone was counted a single time. This rearrangement joins TRBV19 to TRBJ2-2, with D possibly being TRBD1 (6 bases). Per the germline V gene, CDR1 is LNHDA and CDR2 is SQIVND (reference sequence). V was shortened by 3 bases and J by 6 bases, with 11 bases between the two germline ends. The CDR3 is 14 amino acids. The CDR3 loop is CASSILGAPGELFF. DNA for the CDR3: TGTGCCAGTAGTATTCTGGGGGCCCCCGGGGAGCTGTTTTTT.

About this clone: The same CDR3 can be traced to other DNA sequences in this sample. The chain has TRBV5-4 and TRBJ2-2; D is uncertain. The CDR3 extends over 13 amino acids. The germline V gene has CDR1 SGHNT and CDR2 YYREEE (reference sequence). The V and J ends lost 2 bases and 6 bases respectively, with 8 bases between them. CDR3 in amino acids: CASSLDPPGELFF. CDR3 sequence (DNA): TGTGCCAGCAGCTTAGACCCGCCCGGGGAGCTGTTTTTT.

The CDR3 DNA reads as TGTGCCAGCGGATATACCCACCAAATGAACACTGAAGCTTTCTTT. Its protein product is CASGYTHQMNTEAFF. The chain joins TRBV5-4 to TRBJ1-1; no clear D. The length of the CDR3 is 15 residues. The germline CDR1 and CDR2 sequences are SGHNT and YYREEE (reference sequence). V shed 7 bases and J shed 0 bases, with 16 bases lying between them.

The chain has TRBV29-1 and TRBJ1-2, with D maybe TRBD1 (5 bases). V dropped 5 bases and J dropped 0 bases, with 10 bases sitting between them. Germline V gene data show CDR1 as SQVTM and CDR2 as ANQGSEA. This CDR3 has 13 residues. Written as DNA, the CDR3 is TGCAGCGTTTCAGGGAACCCTAACTATGGCTACACCTTC. It encodes CSVSGNPNYGYTF.

This chain uses TRBV5-4 with TRBJ1-1; D is undetermined. The germline V and J ends were trimmed by 2 bases and 1 base, with 6 bases remaining between them. This CDR3 is built from 13 residues. The germline CDR1 and CDR2 sequences are SGHNT and YYREEE (reference sequence). CDR3: CASSFKGNTEAFF. The CDR3 DNA reads TGTGCCAGCAGCTTTAAGGGGAACACTGAAGCTTTCTTT.

The rearrangement joins TRBV6-5 to TRBJ2-2; D call uncertain. The V and J ends lost 0 bases and 4 bases respectively, with 9 bases between them. CDR1 is MNHEY and CDR2 is SVGAGI in the germline V gene. The CDR3 length is 15 residues. This chain's CDR3 is CASSYSGLATGELFF. DNA for the CDR3: TGTGCCAGCAGTTACTCCGGGTTGGCCACCGGGGAGCTGTTTTTT.

Here the CDR3 reads CASSPGTGSYGYTF. CDR3 nucleotide sequence: TGTGCCAGCAGCCCCGGGACGGGATCTTATGGCTACACCTTC. J is TRBJ1-2 and V is TRBV5-4; D is possibly TRBD1 (5 bases). The V end lost 4 bases, the J end lost 5 bases, and 15 bases lay between the germline ends. The CDR3 is 14 residues long. Germline lookup yields CDR1 SGHNT and CDR2 YYREEE (reference sequence).

The chain joins TRBV20-1 to TRBJ2-1; D is ambiguous. Trimming stripped 1 base from V and 9 bases from J, with 7 bases between. CDR3 length equals 11 residues. Germline-derived CDR1 and CDR2 are DFQATT and SNEGSKA (reference sequence). CDR3 residues: CSARGRPEQFF. CDR3 nucleotides: TGCAGTGCTAGAGGTCGGCCTGAGCAGTTCTTC.

V is TRBV15 and J is TRBJ2-1, with 11 nucleotides matching TRBD2. With 0 bases clipped from V and 6 bases from J, the junction kept 7 bases outside the gene matches. The germline V gene encodes CDR1 LNHNV and CDR2 YYDKDF (reference sequence). This CDR3 has 17 amino acids. The CDR3 sequence: CATSRDILAGAGNEQFF. In DNA form, the CDR3 reads TGTGCCACCAGCAGAGATATACTAGCGGGAGCTGGCAATGAGCAGTTCTTC.

V gene TRBV5-5 combines with J gene TRBJ2-3, with 13 nucleotides matching TRBD2. The CDR3 extends over 18 amino acids. The V gene end was trimmed by 4 bases and the J gene end by 2 bases; junction bases not matched to a gene: 10. Per germline, CDR1 SGHKS and CDR2 YYEKEE (reference sequence). The CDR3 sequence: CASSPFGLAGASTDTQYF. CDR3 in DNA: TGTGCCAGCAGCCCTTTCGGACTAGCGGGAGCGTCCACAGATACGCAGTATTTT.

The chain has TRBV15 and TRBJ2-7; possibly TRBD2 for D (5 bases). Germline assignment: CDR1 LNHNV and CDR2 YYDKDF (reference sequence). Trimming pared 1 base from V and 0 bases from J, leaving 7 bases between. This CDR3 contains 14 residues. CDR3 in amino acids: CATSRGGDSYEQYF. The CDR3, as DNA: TGTGCCACCAGCAGAGGGGGAGACTCCTACGAGCAGTACTTC.

This clone was seen more than once but under ten times. The V gene is TRBV5-1, the J gene TRBJ2-1; TRBD1 matches 9 bases. V lost 0 bases and J lost 4; bases outside the gene matches: 2. This CDR3 has 15 residues. Germline-derived CDR1 and CDR2 are SGHRS and YFSETQ. CDR3 region: CASSLGDREYNEQFF. As DNA, the CDR3 is TGCGCCAGCAGCTTGGGGGACAGGGAATACAATGAGCAGTTCTTC. The variable domain in full, with the rest retrieved from reference TRBV5-1 and TRBJ2-1, is KAGVTQTPRYLIKTRGQQVTLSCSPISGHRSVSWYQQTPGQGLQFLFEYFSETQRNKGNFPGRFSGRQFSNSRSEMNVSTLELGDSALYLCASSLGDREYNEQFFGPGTRLTVL.

This chain connects TRBV4-1 to TRBJ2-1, with D unresolved. CDR3 length equals 16 residues. Germline V gives CDR1 MGHRA, CDR2 YSYEKL. V shed 3 bases and J shed 4 bases, with 16 bases lying between them. The CDR3 bases are TGCGCCAGCAGCCAGACCCCGGGCCTCGGGTACAATGAGCAGTTCTTC. It is translated as CASSQTPGLGYNEQFF.

As for this clone: Other DNA variants within this sample encode the same CDR3. This chain connects TRBV10-3 to TRBJ1-5, with 9 bases fitting TRBD1. CDR1 and CDR2 (germline): ENHRY, SYGVKD. V lost 6 bases, J lost 4 bases, and 4 bases stayed unmatched. CDR3 length: 14 amino acids. The CDR3, as DNA: TGTGCCATCAGCGAGACAGGGGGAAATCAGCCCCAGCATTTT. It translates to CAISETGGNQPQHF.

On this clone: At one end, the junction sequence differs from germline, possibly due to a read error. For the CDR3, the DNA is TGTGCCAGCAGGGGAACTAGTGCCACGGTCTTC. Translating it yields CASRGTSATVF. The rearrangement links TRBV2 to TRBJ2-1; D may be TRBD2 (5 bases). This CDR3 is 11 amino acids long. The V gene's germline CDR1 is SNHLY and CDR2 FYNNEI.

The chain links TRBV7-9 to TRBJ2-5, with 15 bases matching TRBD2. The V segment lost 4 bases and the J segment 5 bases; nucleotides outside the gene matches: 11. Germline lookup yields CDR1 SEHNR and CDR2 FQNEAQ (reference sequence). CDR3 length: 18 amino acids. The CDR3 coding sequence is TGTGCCAGCAGCTCCGGGTGGGGACTAGCGGGAGGTTTGGAGACCCAGTACTTC. Translated, it gives CASSSGWGLAGGLETQYF.

The chain employs TRBV15 and TRBJ1-5; TRBD1 aligns across 10 bases. Germline V gene lookup returns CDR1 LNHNV and CDR2 YYDKDF (reference sequence). The ends lost 6 bases at V and 4 bases at J; junction bases unmatched: 6. CDR3 length: 15 residues. Here the CDR3 reads CATSPGTGDNQPQHF. The CDR3 DNA sequence: TGTGCCACCAGTCCCGGGACAGGGGATAATCAGCCCCAGCATTTT.

The chain links TRBV29-1 to TRBJ1-1; tentative D call: TRBD1 (5 bases). Germline V gene data show CDR1 as SQVTM and CDR2 as ANQGSEA. There are 10 residues in the CDR3. V dropped 7 bases and J dropped 10 bases, with 13 bases sitting between them. The CDR3 region has the DNA TGCAGCGCCCGAGGGGAGAGAGCTTTCTTT. It translates to CSARGERAFF. The full variable domain, completed using reference TRBV29-1 and TRBJ1-1, is SAVISQKPSRDICQRGTSLTIQCQVDSQVTMMFWYRQQPGQSLTLIATANQGSEATYESGFVIDKFPISRPNLTFSTLTVSNMSPEDSSIYLCSARGERAFFGQGTRLTVV.

V and J are TRBV6-5 and TRBJ2-7, with no clear D. Germline V gene sequence: CDR1 MNHEY, CDR2 SVGAGI. The CDR3 sequence is 14 residues long. V shed 2 bases and J shed 7 bases, with 15 bases lying between them. CDR3 region: CASSYELRSGEQYF. The CDR3 DNA reads as TGTGCCAGCAGTTACGAATTGCGGTCGGGTGAGCAGTACTTC.

The chain has TRBV7-9 and TRBJ2-1; 8 bases match TRBD2. Trimming took 5 bases from V and 0 from J; bases not matched to a gene: 6. Germline assignment: CDR1 SEHNR and CDR2 FQNEAQ (reference sequence). This CDR3 is built from 16 residues. The CDR3 sequence is CASSPSLADSYNEQFF. The CDR3 DNA is TGTGCCAGCAGCCCATCACTAGCGGACTCCTACAATGAGCAGTTCTTC. Looking up the rest from reference TRBV7-9 and TRBJ2-1 gives the full variable domain: DTGVSQNPRHKITKRGQNVTFRCDPISEHNRLYWYRQTLGQGPEFLTYFQNEAQLEKSRLLSDRFSAERPKGSFSTLEIQRTEQGDSAMYLCASSPSLADSYNEQFFGPGTRLTVL.

The gene calls are TRBV11-2 and TRBJ2-3; perhaps TRBD2 as D (6 bases). The CDR3 is made up of 15 amino acids. Trimming took off 5 bases at V and 2 bases at J, with 14 bases between the two ends. Germline V gives CDR1 SGHAT, CDR2 FQNNGV. CDR3 protein: CASSHGTRPTDTQYF. The CDR3 nucleotides are TGTGCCAGCAGCCACGGGACTCGCCCCACAGATACGCAGTATTTT.

This sequence joins TRBV11-2 and TRBJ2-7; TRBD1 matches 7 bases. This CDR3 has 14 residues. V shed 3 bases, J shed 2 bases, and the junction held 4 bases outside the gene matches. Germline CDR1 and CDR2: SGHAT and FQNNGV. The CDR3 region is CASSFGTETYEQYF. DNA of the CDR3: TGTGCCAGCAGCTTCGGGACAGAGACCTACGAGCAGTACTTC.

This rearrangement joins TRBV19 to TRBJ1-1, with D perhaps TRBD1 (6 bases). V was shortened by 1 base and J by 0 bases, with 9 bases between the two germline ends. The CDR3 runs to 15 residues. The germline V gene encodes CDR1 LNHDA and CDR2 SQIVND (reference sequence). This chain's CDR3 is CASSIGGALNTEAFF. Written as DNA, the CDR3 is TGTGCCAGTAGTATAGGGGGGGCGTTGAACACTGAAGCTTTCTTT.